This is a list of T cell receptor beta chains from one sample in a study of cytomegalovirus exposure and HLA in healthy donors. Produced via immunoSEQ multiplex PCR; TCRdb's table is partial and in-frame only. This sample has about 180,000 clones, with over 60% found just once. Sequenced material: PBMCs. All receptors come from a man between 35 and 55 years old in good health and CMV-seropositive. Each CDR3 is given with its conserved first and last residue. The D gene is left open where the match is weak. Only part of the rows carry a size: once, few, many, or a class if the clone is expanded.

v_gene: TRBV5-6; j_gene: TRBJ2-7; d_gene: TRBD2; len: 15; abundance: .; CDR3nt: TGTGCCAGCAGCTGGTGGGGGAGGGTTTCGGACGAGCAGTACTTC; CDR3aa: CASSWWGRVSDEQYF
v_gene: TRBV4-1; j_gene: TRBJ1-1; d_gene: .; len: 16; abundance: few; CDR3nt: TGCGCCAGCAGCCAAGAGGCCCTCCGACCGGGAACTGAAGCTTTCTTT; CDR3aa: CASSQEALRPGTEAFF
v_gene: TRBV4-2; j_gene: TRBJ2-3; d_gene: .; len: 17; abundance: .; CDR3nt: TGTGCCAGCAGCCAGGACCCCAGCGGGCGAGGCACAGATACGCAGTATTTT; CDR3aa: CASSQDPSGRGTDTQYF
v_gene: TRBV27; j_gene: TRBJ2-1; d_gene: .; len: 19; abundance: .; CDR3nt: TGTGCCAGCAGTTCGAAGAAGACTAGTTTTAGCGGCTCCTACAATGAGCAGTTCTTC; CDR3aa: CASSSKKTSFSGSYNEQFF
v_gene: TRBV5-4; j_gene: TRBJ2-7; d_gene: TRBD2; len: 17; abundance: .; CDR3nt: TGCGCCAGCAGCTACGCCGGGACTAGCGGGAGTCACTACGAGCAGTACTTC; CDR3aa: CASSYAGTSGSHYEQYF
v_gene: TRBV5-1; j_gene: TRBJ1-1; d_gene: TRBD1; len: 15; abundance: .; CDR3nt: TGCGCCAGCAGCTTGTTTGGACAGGGTGACACTGAAGCTTTCTTT; CDR3aa: CASSLFGQGDTEAFF
v_gene: TRBV4-1; j_gene: TRBJ2-1; d_gene: .; len: 17; abundance: .; CDR3nt: TGCGCCAGCAGCCATCCCCGACCGGGAACCACCTACAATGAGCAGTTCTTC; CDR3aa: CASSHPRPGTTYNEQFF
v_gene: TRBV15; j_gene: TRBJ2-7; d_gene: .; len: 17; abundance: .; CDR3nt: TGTGCCACCAGCAGAGATGCTGAGGCGGCGGGCACCTACGAGCAGTACTTC; CDR3aa: CATSRDAEAAGTYEQYF
v_gene: TRBV19; j_gene: TRBJ1-1; d_gene: .; len: 15; abundance: .; CDR3nt: TGTGCCAGTAGCAACATGACAGGCCGGAGCACTGAAGCTTTCTTT; CDR3aa: CASSNMTGRSTEAFF
v_gene: TRBV27; j_gene: TRBJ2-3; d_gene: .; len: 16; abundance: .; CDR3nt: TGTGCCAGCAGTATAGGGACACCCGTTAGCACAGATACGCAGTATTTT; CDR3aa: CASSIGTPVSTDTQYF
v_gene: TRBV6-1; j_gene: TRBJ2-7; d_gene: .; len: 14; abundance: .; CDR3nt: TGTGCCAGCAGTGAAACTACAAAATCCTACGAGCAGTACTTC; CDR3aa: CASSETTKSYEQYF
v_gene: TRBV4-1; j_gene: TRBJ2-1; d_gene: TRBD2; len: 18; abundance: .; CDR3nt: TGCGCCAGCAGAGATACTAGGGCGGGGGATAGCTCCTACAATGAGCAGTTCTTC; CDR3aa: CASRDTRAGDSSYNEQFF
v_gene: TRBV10-3; j_gene: TRBJ2-1; d_gene: .; len: 16; abundance: few; CDR3nt: TGTGCCATCAGTGAAATTCGGACTAACGAGTACAATGAGCAGCTCTTC; CDR3aa: CAISEIRTNEYNEQLF
v_gene: TRBV27; j_gene: TRBJ1-2; d_gene: .; len: 16; abundance: .; CDR3nt: TGTGCCAGCAGTCTAACTTACATGACAGAGAACTATGGCTACACCTTC; CDR3aa: CASSLTYMTENYGYTF
v_gene: TRBV5-1; j_gene: TRBJ2-5; d_gene: TRBD1; len: 15; abundance: .; CDR3nt: TGCGCCAGCAGCCCCCTGACAGGGGCAGGGGAGACCCAGTACTTC; CDR3aa: CASSPLTGAGETQYF
v_gene: TRBV29-1; j_gene: TRBJ1-4; d_gene: TRBD1; len: 13; abundance: few; CDR3nt: TGCAGCGTGGCCCGGGACAGGCGTGAAAAACTGTTTTTT; CDR3aa: CSVARDRREKLFF
v_gene: TRBV29-1; j_gene: TRBJ2-1; d_gene: TRBD1; len: 13; abundance: .; CDR3nt: TGCAGCGTTGAGCCACAGGGGGCGCATGAGCAGTTCTTC; CDR3aa: CSVEPQGAHEQFF
v_gene: TRBV21-1; j_gene: TRBJ2-7; d_gene: .; len: 16; abundance: .; CDR3nt: TGTGCCAGCAGCAAAGCCCTGACAGGGCCATTCTACGAGCAGTACTTC; CDR3aa: CASSKALTGPFYEQYF
v_gene: TRBV28; j_gene: TRBJ1-1; d_gene: .; len: 11; abundance: .; CDR3nt: TGTGCCAGCAACCCCGGGCAGGGAGCTTTCTTT; CDR3aa: CASNPGQGAFF
v_gene: TRBV5-4; j_gene: TRBJ2-1; d_gene: .; len: 15; abundance: .; CDR3nt: TGTGCCAGCAGTGGGGGGGCTAGCGGATACAATGAGCAGTTCTTC; CDR3aa: CASSGGASGYNEQFF
v_gene: TRBV18; j_gene: TRBJ2-3; d_gene: .; len: 15; abundance: .; CDR3nt: TGTGCCAGCTCACCAACCCAAGATGACTGGGATACGCAGTATTTT; CDR3aa: CASSPTQDDWDTQYF
v_gene: TRBV30; j_gene: TRBJ1-5; d_gene: .; len: 12; abundance: .; CDR3nt: TGTGCCTGGAGCAGACAGGATCAGCCCCAGCATTTT; CDR3aa: CAWSRQDQPQHF
v_gene: TRBV2; j_gene: TRBJ2-1; d_gene: TRBD2; len: 14; abundance: .; CDR3nt: TGTGCCAGCAGTGAAGAGCGGGGTTACAATGAGCAGTTCTTC; CDR3aa: CASSEERGYNEQFF
v_gene: TRBV5-1; j_gene: TRBJ2-7; d_gene: TRBD1; len: 15; abundance: .; CDR3nt: TGCGCCAGCAGGGTCCGTGGGACAGTGGCCTACGAGCAGTACTTC; CDR3aa: CASRVRGTVAYEQYF
v_gene: TRBV2; j_gene: TRBJ2-1; d_gene: .; len: 10; abundance: .; CDR3nt: TGTGCCAGCAGTGACGGTGAGCAGTTCTTC; CDR3aa: CASSDGEQFF
v_gene: TRBV7-2; j_gene: TRBJ2-2; d_gene: TRBD2; len: 19; abundance: .; CDR3nt: TGTGCCAGCAGCCCGGACGGACTAGCGGGAGGGAGGAATACCGGGGAGCTGTTTTTT; CDR3aa: CASSPDGLAGGRNTGELFF
v_gene: TRBV29-1; j_gene: TRBJ2-4; d_gene: TRBD1; len: 13; abundance: .; CDR3nt: TGCAGCGTTTGGACAGGGGGTGAGGACATTCAGTACTTC; CDR3aa: CSVWTGGEDIQYF
v_gene: TRBV19; j_gene: TRBJ2-2; d_gene: .; len: 17; abundance: few; CDR3nt: TGTGCCAGTAGCAATGCATGGCAGGGGCGCGACACCGGGGAGCTGTTTTTT; CDR3aa: CASSNAWQGRDTGELFF
v_gene: TRBV7-9; j_gene: TRBJ1-1; d_gene: .; len: 15; abundance: .; CDR3nt: TGTTCCAGCAGCTTGGACGGACTTATGAACACTGAAGCTTTCTTT; CDR3aa: CSSSLDGLMNTEAFF
v_gene: TRBV9; j_gene: TRBJ2-7; d_gene: TRBD1; len: 15; abundance: .; CDR3nt: TGTGCCAGCAGCTTTCGGACAGGGGACATAGACGAGCAGTACTTC; CDR3aa: CASSFRTGDIDEQYF
v_gene: TRBV6-1; j_gene: TRBJ2-2; d_gene: TRBD1; len: 15; abundance: once; CDR3nt: TGTGCCAGCAGTGGACAGGGGGCTTACACCGGGGAGCTGTTTTTT; CDR3aa: CASSGQGAYTGELFF
v_gene: TRBV7-9; j_gene: TRBJ2-7; d_gene: TRBD2; len: 17; abundance: .; CDR3nt: TGTGCCAGCAGCGGGGGACTAGCGGGAGGGCCTCCCTACGAGCAGTACTTC; CDR3aa: CASSGGLAGGPPYEQYF
v_gene: TRBV10-3; j_gene: TRBJ2-1; d_gene: .; len: 13; abundance: .; CDR3nt: TGTGCCATCAGTGGTGAGGAGTACAATGAGCAGTTCTTC; CDR3aa: CAISGEEYNEQFF
v_gene: TRBV6-1; j_gene: TRBJ2-1; d_gene: TRBD2; len: 15; abundance: .; CDR3nt: TGTGCCAGCAGTGAAGCGGGAGGGTTTTACAATGAGCAGTTCTTC; CDR3aa: CASSEAGGFYNEQFF
v_gene: TRBV5-1; j_gene: TRBJ1-6; d_gene: .; len: 14; abundance: few; CDR3nt: TGCGCCAGCAGCCCGGGAGGCAGCAATTCACCCCTCCACTTT; CDR3aa: CASSPGGSNSPLHF
v_gene: TRBV9; j_gene: TRBJ2-7; d_gene: .; len: 17; abundance: .; CDR3nt: TGTGCCAGCAGCGTAGGAGGGGGGGGACGCTTGTCCTACGAGCAGTACTTC; CDR3aa: CASSVGGGGRLSYEQYF
v_gene: TRBV5-1; j_gene: TRBJ2-3; d_gene: .; len: 15; abundance: .; CDR3nt: TGCGCCAGCAGCTTGGGGAGGGCCGGGACAGATACGCAGTATTTT; CDR3aa: CASSLGRAGTDTQYF
v_gene: TRBV7-9; j_gene: TRBJ1-5; d_gene: TRBD1; len: 19; abundance: .; CDR3nt: TGTGCCAGCAGCTTAGGGGAGTACAGGGGGAGCCCTCAGGCCCAGCCCCAGCATTTT; CDR3aa: CASSLGEYRGSPQAQPQHF
v_gene: TRBV5-1; j_gene: TRBJ1-1; d_gene: TRBD1; len: 13; abundance: .; CDR3nt: TGCGCCAGCCGCGGACAGGGGAACACTGAAGCTTTCTTT; CDR3aa: CASRGQGNTEAFF
v_gene: TRBV7-9; j_gene: TRBJ1-6; d_gene: TRBD1; len: 13; abundance: .; CDR3nt: TGTGCCAGCAGCTTAACCCAGGGGGGACCCCTCCACTTT; CDR3aa: CASSLTQGGPLHF
v_gene: TRBV4-2; j_gene: TRBJ1-1; d_gene: .; len: 14; abundance: .; CDR3nt: TGTGCCAGCAGCCCGTTGACAGTGGGCACTGAAGCTTTCTTT; CDR3aa: CASSPLTVGTEAFF
v_gene: TRBV6-5; j_gene: TRBJ2-7; d_gene: .; len: 16; abundance: few; CDR3nt: TGTGCCAGCAGTTCACCGTACAGGACCGCATCCTACGAGCAGTACTTC; CDR3aa: CASSSPYRTASYEQYF
v_gene: TRBV5-1; j_gene: TRBJ2-4; d_gene: TRBD2; len: 13; abundance: few; CDR3nt: TGCGCCAGCAGACCGGGAGGGGAAGACATTCAGTACTTC; CDR3aa: CASRPGGEDIQYF
v_gene: TRBV7-9; j_gene: TRBJ2-3; d_gene: .; len: 14; abundance: once; CDR3nt: TGTGCCAGCAGCACAAGGGGTGTCGCAGATACGCAGTATTTT; CDR3aa: CASSTRGVADTQYF
v_gene: TRBV7-9; j_gene: TRBJ2-3; d_gene: .; len: 18; abundance: .; CDR3nt: TGTGCCAGCAGCTCTGAAATGCCCGACAGGACTAGCACAGATACGCAGTATTTT; CDR3aa: CASSSEMPDRTSTDTQYF
v_gene: TRBV2; j_gene: TRBJ2-4; d_gene: .; len: 15; abundance: .; CDR3nt: TGTGCCAGCGGTGAGCGTACCGATCCCAAAAACAGTCAGTACTTC; CDR3aa: CASGERTDPKNSQYF
v_gene: TRBV29-1; j_gene: TRBJ2-3; d_gene: TRBD2; len: 13; abundance: .; CDR3nt: TGCAGCTTCGGGACTAGCGGGGGGGGTACGCAGTATTTT; CDR3aa: CSFGTSGGGTQYF
v_gene: TRBV9; j_gene: TRBJ1-6; d_gene: TRBD1; len: 15; abundance: .; CDR3nt: TGTGCCAGCAGCGTAGCCGGGACAGAAAATTCACCCCTCCACTTT; CDR3aa: CASSVAGTENSPLHF
v_gene: TRBV5-4; j_gene: TRBJ2-4; d_gene: .; len: 16; abundance: few; CDR3nt: TGTGCCAGCAGCTCCCGGGACAATCTAGCCAAAAACAGTCAGTACTTC; CDR3aa: CASSSRDNLAKNSQYF
v_gene: TRBV5-5; j_gene: TRBJ1-2; d_gene: TRBD1; len: 14; abundance: .; CDR3nt: TGTGCCAGCAGCTTGAACAGGGGAGTTGGGGGCTACACCTTC; CDR3aa: CASSLNRGVGGYTF
v_gene: TRBV11-2; j_gene: TRBJ2-1; d_gene: .; len: 14; abundance: .; CDR3nt: TGTGCCAGCAGCCTACAGACTAGAGGGGATGAGCAGTTCTTC; CDR3aa: CASSLQTRGDEQFF
v_gene: TRBV6-6; j_gene: TRBJ1-1; d_gene: TRBD1; len: 15; abundance: .; CDR3nt: TGTGCCAGCAGTTACGCCGGACAGGGGAACACTGAAGCTTTCTTT; CDR3aa: CASSYAGQGNTEAFF
v_gene: TRBV11-2; j_gene: TRBJ1-3; d_gene: .; len: 14; abundance: .; CDR3nt: TGTGCCAGCAGCCCGTCCCTCTCTGGAAACACCATATATTTT; CDR3aa: CASSPSLSGNTIYF
v_gene: TRBV28; j_gene: TRBJ2-1; d_gene: TRBD1; len: 15; abundance: .; CDR3nt: TGTGCCAGCAGGCTTGACAGGGCGGGTATCAATGAGCAGTTCTTC; CDR3aa: CASRLDRAGINEQFF
v_gene: TRBV11-2; j_gene: TRBJ2-5; d_gene: .; len: 14; abundance: .; CDR3nt: TGTGCCAGCAGCAGACCACAGGGAACCGAGACCCAGTACTTC; CDR3aa: CASSRPQGTETQYF
v_gene: TRBV2; j_gene: TRBJ2-7; d_gene: .; len: 12; abundance: .; CDR3nt: TGTGCCAGCAGTGGACAGCACTACGAGCAGTACTTC; CDR3aa: CASSGQHYEQYF
v_gene: TRBV6-6; j_gene: TRBJ2-7; d_gene: TRBD1; len: 15; abundance: .; CDR3nt: TGTGCCAGCAGTCAAGGGACAGGGGGTCTCTACGAGCAGTACTTC; CDR3aa: CASSQGTGGLYEQYF